This T cell receptor (beta chain) was documented in a study of blood T cell repertoires in COVID-19. Across the study: Both acute and convalescent COVID-19 samples were obtained from the United States, Italy and Spain. The analysed material was cDNA or gDNA that came from T cells, B-cell-depleted T cells, or PBMCs.

Study processing details: Reference gene primer amplification gave estimated nucleated cell counts. TCRdb keeps only in-frame clones here, not all; method: immunoSEQ multiplex PCR. V and J calls and clone size are those listed in that table; D and trimming were worked out from the DNA. The sample consists of about 99,000 clones, 91% of them appearing once. This sequence was found in a human donor in a cohort sampled during active COVID-19. The specimen sequenced was peripheral blood.

The CDR3 DNA is TGTGCCAGCAGTGGGCCGGGGACAGTGGCCGGCTACACCTTC. This gives the protein CASSGPGTVAGYTF. The chain recombines TRBV25-1 with TRBJ1-2; 7 bases align to TRBD1. CDR3 length equals 14 residues. Per the germline V gene, CDR1 is MGHDK and CDR2 is SYGVNS. V shed 4 bases and J 8 bases; nucleotides not matched to a gene: 10.